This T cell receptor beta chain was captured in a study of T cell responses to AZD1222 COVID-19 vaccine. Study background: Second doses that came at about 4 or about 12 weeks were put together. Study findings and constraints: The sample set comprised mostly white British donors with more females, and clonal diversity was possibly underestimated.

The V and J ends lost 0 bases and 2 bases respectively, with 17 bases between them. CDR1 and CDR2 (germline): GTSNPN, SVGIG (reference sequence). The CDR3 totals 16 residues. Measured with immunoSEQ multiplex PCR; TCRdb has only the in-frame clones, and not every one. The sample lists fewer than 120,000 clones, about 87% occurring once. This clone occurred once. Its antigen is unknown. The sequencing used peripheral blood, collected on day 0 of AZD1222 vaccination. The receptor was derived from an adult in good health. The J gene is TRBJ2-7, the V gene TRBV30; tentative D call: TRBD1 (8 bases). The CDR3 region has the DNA TGTGCCTGGAGTGTAGGGGGAGGGACAGGCACCTACGAGCAGTACTTC. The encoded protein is CAWSVGGGTGTYEQYF.